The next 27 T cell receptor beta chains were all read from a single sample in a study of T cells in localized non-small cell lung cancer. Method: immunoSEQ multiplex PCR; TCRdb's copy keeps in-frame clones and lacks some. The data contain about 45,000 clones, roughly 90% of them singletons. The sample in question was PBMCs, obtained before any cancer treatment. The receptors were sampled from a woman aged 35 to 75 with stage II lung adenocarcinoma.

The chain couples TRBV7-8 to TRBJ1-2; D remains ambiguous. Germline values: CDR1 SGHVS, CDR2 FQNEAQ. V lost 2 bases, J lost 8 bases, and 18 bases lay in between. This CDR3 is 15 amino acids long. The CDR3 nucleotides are TGTGCCAGCAGCTTAATCCGGGGTCCCTTTCGGGGCTACACCTTC. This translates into CASSLIRGPFRGYTF.

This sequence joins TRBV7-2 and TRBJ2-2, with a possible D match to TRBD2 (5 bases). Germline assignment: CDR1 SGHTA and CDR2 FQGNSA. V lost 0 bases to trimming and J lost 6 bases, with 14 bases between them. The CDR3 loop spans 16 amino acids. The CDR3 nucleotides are TGTGCCAGCAGCTTAGCGCTAAGGAGGACGGCCGGGGAGCTGTTTTTT. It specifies CASSLALRRTAGELFF.

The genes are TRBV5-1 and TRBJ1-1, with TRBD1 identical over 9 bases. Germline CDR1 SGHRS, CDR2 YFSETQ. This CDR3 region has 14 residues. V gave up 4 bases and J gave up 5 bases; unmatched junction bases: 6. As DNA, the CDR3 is TGCGCCAGCAGCCTACAGGGGGCGAGGACTGAAGCTTTCTTT. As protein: CASSLQGARTEAFF.

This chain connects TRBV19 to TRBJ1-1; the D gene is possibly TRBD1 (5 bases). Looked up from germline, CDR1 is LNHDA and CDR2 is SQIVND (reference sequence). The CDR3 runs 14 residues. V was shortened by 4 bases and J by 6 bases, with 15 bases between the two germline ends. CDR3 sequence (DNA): TGTGCCAGTAGTACCAGGGCCTCCGTTGCTGAAGCTTTCTTT. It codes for CASSTRASVAEAFF.

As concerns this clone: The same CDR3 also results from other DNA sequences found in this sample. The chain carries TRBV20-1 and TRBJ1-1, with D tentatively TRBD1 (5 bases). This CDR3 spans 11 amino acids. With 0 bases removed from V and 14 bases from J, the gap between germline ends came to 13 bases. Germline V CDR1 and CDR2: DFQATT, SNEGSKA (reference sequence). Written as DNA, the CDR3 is TGCAGTGCTAGAGACGGGACGGAGCTGTTCTTT. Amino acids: CSARDGTELFF.

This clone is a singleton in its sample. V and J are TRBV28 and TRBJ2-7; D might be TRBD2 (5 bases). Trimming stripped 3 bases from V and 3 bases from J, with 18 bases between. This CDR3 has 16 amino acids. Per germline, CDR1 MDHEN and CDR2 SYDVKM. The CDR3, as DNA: TGTGCCAGCAGTTTTTATGGTCTAGCCCTCGACTACGAGCAGTACTTC. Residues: CASSFYGLALDYEQYF.

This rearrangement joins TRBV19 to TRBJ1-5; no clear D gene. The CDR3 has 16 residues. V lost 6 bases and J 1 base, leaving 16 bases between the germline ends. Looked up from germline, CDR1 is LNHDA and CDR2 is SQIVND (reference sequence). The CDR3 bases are TGTGCCAGTAGATTATCCCCCGGCGGAAGCAATCAGCCCCAGCATTTT. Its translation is CASRLSPGGSNQPQHF.

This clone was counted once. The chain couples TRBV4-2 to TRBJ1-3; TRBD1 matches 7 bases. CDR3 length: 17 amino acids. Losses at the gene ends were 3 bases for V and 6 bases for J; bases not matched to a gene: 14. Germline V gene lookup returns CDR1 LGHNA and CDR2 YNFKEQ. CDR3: CASSQDNEATGSNTIYF. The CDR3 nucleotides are TGTGCCAGCAGCCAGGACAATGAGGCGACAGGGTCAAACACCATATATTTT.

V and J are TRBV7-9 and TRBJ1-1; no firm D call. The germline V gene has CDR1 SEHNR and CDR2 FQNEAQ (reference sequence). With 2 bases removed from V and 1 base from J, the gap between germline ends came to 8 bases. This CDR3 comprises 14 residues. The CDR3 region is CASSLHVANTEAFF. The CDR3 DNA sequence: TGTGCCAGCAGCTTACACGTGGCGAACACTGAAGCTTTCTTT.

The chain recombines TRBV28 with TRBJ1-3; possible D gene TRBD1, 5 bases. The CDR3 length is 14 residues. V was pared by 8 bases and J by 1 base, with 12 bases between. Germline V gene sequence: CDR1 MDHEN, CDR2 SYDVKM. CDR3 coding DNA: TGTGCCAGCGGGGAGGGGCATTCTGGAAACACCATATATTTT. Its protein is CASGEGHSGNTIYF.

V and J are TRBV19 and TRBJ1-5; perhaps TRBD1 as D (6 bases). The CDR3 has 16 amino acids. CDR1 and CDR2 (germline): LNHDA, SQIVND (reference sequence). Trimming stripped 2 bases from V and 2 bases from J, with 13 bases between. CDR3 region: CASSIRGTPGNQPQHF. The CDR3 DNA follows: TGTGCCAGTAGTATAAGAGGGACACCAGGCAATCAGCCCCAGCATTTT.

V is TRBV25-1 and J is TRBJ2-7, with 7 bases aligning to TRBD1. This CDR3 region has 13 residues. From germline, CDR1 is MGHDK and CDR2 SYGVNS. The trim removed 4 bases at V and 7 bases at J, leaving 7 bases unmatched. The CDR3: CASSGTGLWEQYF. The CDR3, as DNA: TGTGCCAGCAGTGGGACAGGTTTGTGGGAGCAGTACTTC.

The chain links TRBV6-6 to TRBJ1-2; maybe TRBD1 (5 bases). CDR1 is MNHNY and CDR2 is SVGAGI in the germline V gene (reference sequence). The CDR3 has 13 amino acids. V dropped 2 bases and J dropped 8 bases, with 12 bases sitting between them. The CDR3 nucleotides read TGTGCCAGCAGTTACGAGATCAGGGAGGGCTACACCTTC. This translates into CASSYEIREGYTF.

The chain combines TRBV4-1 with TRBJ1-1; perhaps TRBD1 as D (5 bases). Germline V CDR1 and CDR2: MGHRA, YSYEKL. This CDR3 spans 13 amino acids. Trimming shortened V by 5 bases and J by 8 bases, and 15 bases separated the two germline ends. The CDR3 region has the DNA TGCGCCAGCAGCTCCCGGGGACTTGAGGAAGCTTTCTTT. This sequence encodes CASSSRGLEEAFF.

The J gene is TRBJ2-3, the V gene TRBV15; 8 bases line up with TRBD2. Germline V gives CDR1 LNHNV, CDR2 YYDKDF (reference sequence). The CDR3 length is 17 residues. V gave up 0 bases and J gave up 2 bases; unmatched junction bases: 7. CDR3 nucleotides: TGTGCCACCAGCAGAGATTTCCGGCGGGGGGCCACAGATACGCAGTATTTT. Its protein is CATSRDFRRGATDTQYF.

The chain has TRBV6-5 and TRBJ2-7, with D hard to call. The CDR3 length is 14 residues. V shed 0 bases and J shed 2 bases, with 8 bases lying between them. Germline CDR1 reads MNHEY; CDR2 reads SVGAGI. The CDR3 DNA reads TGTGCCAGCAGTTACTCCGGAAGTACCTACGAGCAGTACTTC. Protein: CASSYSGSTYEQYF.

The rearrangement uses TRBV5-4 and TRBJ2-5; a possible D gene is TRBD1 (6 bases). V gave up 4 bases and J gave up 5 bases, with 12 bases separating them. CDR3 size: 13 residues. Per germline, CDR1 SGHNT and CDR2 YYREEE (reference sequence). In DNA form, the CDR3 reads TGTGCCAGCAGCGGCGGCAGGGGCGAGACCCAGTACTTC. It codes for CASSGGRGETQYF.

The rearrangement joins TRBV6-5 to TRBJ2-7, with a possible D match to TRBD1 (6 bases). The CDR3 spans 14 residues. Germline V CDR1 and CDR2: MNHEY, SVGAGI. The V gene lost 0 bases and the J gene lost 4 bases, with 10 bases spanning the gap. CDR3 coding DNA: TGTGCCAGCAGTTACTCCCGGCAGGGGTACGAGCAGTACTTC. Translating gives CASSYSRQGYEQYF.

The CDR3 bases are TGTGCCAGCGATCCAGGGGTCGGACGTTACAATGAGCAGTTCTTC. As protein: CASDPGVGRYNEQFF. The chain carries TRBV28 and TRBJ2-1, with a possible D match to TRBD1 (6 bases). This CDR3 region has 15 residues. Per the germline V gene, CDR1 is MDHEN and CDR2 is SYDVKM. V was cut by 8 bases and J by 4 bases, with 18 bases left in between.

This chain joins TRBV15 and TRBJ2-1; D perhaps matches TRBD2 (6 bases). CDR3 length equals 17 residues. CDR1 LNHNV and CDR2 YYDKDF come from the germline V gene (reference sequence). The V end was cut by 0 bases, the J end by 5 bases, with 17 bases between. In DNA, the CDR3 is TGTGCCACCAGCAGAGATTGGGACTCCAGTGGCCACAATGAGCAGTTCTTC. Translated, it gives CATSRDWDSSGHNEQFF. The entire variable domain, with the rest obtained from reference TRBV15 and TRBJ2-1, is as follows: DAMVIQNPRYQVTQFGKPVTLSCSQTLNHNVMYWYQQKSSQAPKLLFHYYDKDFNNEADTPDNFQSRRPNTSFCFLDIRSPGLGDTAMYLCATSRDWDSSGHNEQFFGPGTRLTVL.

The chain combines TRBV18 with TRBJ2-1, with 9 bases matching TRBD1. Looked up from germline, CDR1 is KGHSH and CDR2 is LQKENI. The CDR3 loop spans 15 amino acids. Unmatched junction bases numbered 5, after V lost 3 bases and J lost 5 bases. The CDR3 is CASSPTGTGNNEQFF. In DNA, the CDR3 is TGTGCCAGCTCACCTACCGGGACAGGGAACAATGAGCAGTTCTTC.

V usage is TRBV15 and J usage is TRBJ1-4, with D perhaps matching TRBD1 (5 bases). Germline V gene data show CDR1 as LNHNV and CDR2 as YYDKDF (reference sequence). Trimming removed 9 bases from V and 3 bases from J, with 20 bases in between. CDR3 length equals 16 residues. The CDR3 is CATRAKGAVANEKLFF. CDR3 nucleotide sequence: TGTGCCACTAGAGCGAAAGGGGCGGTAGCTAATGAAAAACTGTTTTTT.

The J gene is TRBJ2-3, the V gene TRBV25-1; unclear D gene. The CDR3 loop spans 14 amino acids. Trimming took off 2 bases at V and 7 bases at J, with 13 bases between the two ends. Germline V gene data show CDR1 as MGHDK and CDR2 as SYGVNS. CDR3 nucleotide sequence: TGTGCCAGCAGTGAACAGGTTCCCCCATATACGCAGTATTTT. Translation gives CASSEQVPPYTQYF.

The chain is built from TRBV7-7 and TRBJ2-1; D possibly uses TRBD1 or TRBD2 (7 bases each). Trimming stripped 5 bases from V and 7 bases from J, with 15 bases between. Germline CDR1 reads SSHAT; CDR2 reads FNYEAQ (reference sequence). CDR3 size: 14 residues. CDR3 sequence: CASSPSGGGNEQFF. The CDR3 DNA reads TGTGCCAGCAGCCCCTCAGGGGGGGGAAATGAGCAGTTCTTC. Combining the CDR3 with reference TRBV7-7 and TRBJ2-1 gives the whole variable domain GAGVSQSPRYKVTKRGQDVTLRCDPISSHATLYWYQQALGQGPEFLTYFNYEAQPDKSGLPSDRFSAERPEGSISTLTIQRTEQRDSAMYRCASSPSGGGNEQFFGPGTRLTVL.

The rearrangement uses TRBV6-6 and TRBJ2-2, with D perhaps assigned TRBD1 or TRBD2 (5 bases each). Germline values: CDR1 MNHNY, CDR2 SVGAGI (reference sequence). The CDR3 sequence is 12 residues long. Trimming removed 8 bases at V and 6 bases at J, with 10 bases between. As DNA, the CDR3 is TGTGCCAGCTCTAGAGGGGCCGGGGAGCTGTTTTTT. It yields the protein CASSRGAGELFF.

The CDR3 sequence: CASSLAARVYDTEAFF. The CDR3 DNA reads as TGTGCCAGCAGTTTAGCCGCCAGGGTATACGACACTGAAGCTTTCTTT. The V gene is TRBV27, the J gene TRBJ1-1; TRBD1 might be the D (5 bases). Per germline, CDR1 MNHEY and CDR2 SMNVEV (reference sequence). The CDR3 length is 16 residues. V lost 2 bases, J lost 3 bases, and 16 bases lay in between.

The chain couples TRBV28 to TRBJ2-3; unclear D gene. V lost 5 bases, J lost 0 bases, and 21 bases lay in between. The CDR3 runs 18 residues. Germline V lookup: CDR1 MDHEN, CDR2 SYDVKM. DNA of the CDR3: TGTGCCAGCAGTATCATTTTGGTTCCGAGATCTAGCACAGATACGCAGTATTTT. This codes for CASSIILVPRSSTDTQYF. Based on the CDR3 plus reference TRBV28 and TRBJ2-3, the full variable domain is DVKVTQSSRYLVKRTGEKVFLECVQDMDHENMFWYRQDPGLGLRLIYFSYDVKMKEKGDIPEGYSVSREKKERFSLILESASTNQTSMYLCASSIILVPRSSTDTQYFGPGTRLTVL.